These T cell receptor beta chains were read from a single sample in a study of persistence of HIV-infected CD4 T cells. Using immunoSEQ multiplex PCR, the repertoire was profiled, and TCRdb retains in-frame clones only, with some absent. The sample shows tens of thousands of clones, 82% of them seen only once. These receptors have no known antigen. Source: CD4+ T cells sorted from PBMCs after approximately 19-hour stimulation, taken from a patient who received antiretroviral therapy. The receptors derive from an adult woman with HIV who was CMV-seropositive. Both conserved end residues are part of each CDR3. D genes are given only for firm matches. The listing skips clone size in some rows; elsewhere it reads once, few, many or a size class.

v_gene	abundance	j_gene	d_gene	CDR3nt	CDR3aa
TRBV19	few	TRBJ2-7	-	TGTGCCAGTAGTCCCACTAAGAGCTCCTACGAGCAGTACTTC	CASSPTKSSYEQYF
TRBV7-3	-	TRBJ1-1	-	TGTGCCAGCAGCCCTCAACCGAACACTGAAGCTTTCTTT	CASSPQPNTEAFF
TRBV7-9	-	TRBJ1-4	-	TGTGCCAGCACCCTTGGGGGGGCATATGAAAAACTGTTTTTT	CASTLGGAYEKLFF
TRBV7-9	-	TRBJ2-5	-	TGTGCCAGCAGCCGGGGCAGGGCGATCCAAGAGACCCAGTACTTC	CASSRGRAIQETQYF
TRBV19	-	TRBJ1-1	-	TGTGCCAGTAGTACCGGGAGGGGGAACACTGAAGCTTTCTTT	CASSTGRGNTEAFF
TRBV7-9	-	TRBJ2-1	-	TGTGCCAGCAGCCCCACCCTCGGGGTTTTCGATGAGCAGTTCTTC	CASSPTLGVFDEQFF
TRBV3-1/TRBV3-2	-	TRBJ1-3	-	TGTGCCAGCAGCCAACCCCCGGGACACTTCTCTGGAAACACCATATATTTT	CASSQPPGHFSGNTIYF
TRBV19	-	TRBJ2-5	TRBD2	TGTGCCAGCGGGGGGGGCGGGCACCAAGAGACCCAGTACTTC	CASGGGGHQETQYF
TRBV9	-	TRBJ1-5	-	TGTGCCAGCAGCCCCGAGGTGTATAGCAATCAGCCCCAGCATTTT	CASSPEVYSNQPQHF
TRBV27	once	TRBJ1-2	TRBD1	TGTGCCAGCAGTTCAGGACAGGGGGTAAGCTACACCTTC	CASSSGQGVSYTF
TRBV27	-	TRBJ2-7	-	TGTGCCAGCAGTTTACAGGGCCGGGCTACCTACGAGCAGTACTTC	CASSLQGRATYEQYF
TRBV2	-	TRBJ1-1	-	TGTGCCAGCAGTGAACGGGGGGCAGGGGACACTGAAGCTTTCTTT	CASSERGAGDTEAFF
TRBV6-2/TRBV6-3	-	TRBJ1-1	TRBD1	TGTGCCAGCAGTTACTCGACGTCGGACAGGGGCTCCACTGAAGCTTTCTTT	CASSYSTSDRGSTEAFF
TRBV6-5	once	TRBJ2-7	TRBD1	TGTGCCAGCAGTAAGGGAACAGGGGGCAGGTACGAGCAGTACTTC	CASSKGTGGRYEQYF
TRBV6-6	few	TRBJ2-7	-	TGTGCCAGCAGTTACAGGGAAAACTACGAGCAGTACTTC	CASSYRENYEQYF
TRBV7-9	once	TRBJ2-7	TRBD2	TGTGCCAGCGGACGTCTAGCGGGAACCTACGAGCAGTACTTC	CASGRLAGTYEQYF
TRBV5-5	once	TRBJ2-2	-	TGTGCCAGCAGCTTGGGAGACACCGGGGAGCTGTTTTTT	CASSLGDTGELFF
TRBV24-1	few	TRBJ2-7	TRBD1	TGTGCCACCAGTGCGTTTGACAGGGTAGACTACGAGCAGTACTTC	CATSAFDRVDYEQYF
TRBV18	few	TRBJ1-5	-	TGTGCCAGCTCACCTTTGGGGGGCAGGCAGCCCCAGCATTTT	CASSPLGGRQPQHF
TRBV3-1/TRBV3-2	-	TRBJ2-3	-	TGTGCCAGCAGCCACGGTAGCACAGATACGCAGTATTTT	CASSHGSTDTQYF
TRBV6-5	-	TRBJ1-1	-	TGTGCCAGCAGTCAACAGGGTCCGGGCACTGAAGCTTTCTTT	CASSQQGPGTEAFF
TRBV28	-	TRBJ2-7	-	TGTGCCAGCAGTTTCGGGCGGAGCGGAATCTCCTACGAGCAGTACTTC	CASSFGRSGISYEQYF
TRBV29-1	medium-sized	TRBJ1-1	-	TGCAGCGTTAGGAGAGCCACTGAAGCTTTCTTT	CSVRRATEAFF
TRBV3-1/TRBV3-2	-	TRBJ2-7	-	TGTGCCAGCAGCCAGGGCGGAGAGAAGTACTTC	CASSQGGEKYF
TRBV28	-	TRBJ1-4	-	TGTGCCAGCAGTTCATCCAACATGGGGGCGCAGGGAAAACTGTTTTTT	CASSSSNMGAQGKLFF
TRBV10-3	-	TRBJ1-2	-	TGTGCCATCACCGGAGACCTTAACTATGGCTACACCTTC	CAITGDLNYGYTF
TRBV30	-	TRBJ1-5	TRBD1	TGTGCCTGGAGTGGACAGGGGTATCAGCCCCAGCATTTT	CAWSGQGYQPQHF
TRBV7-3	-	TRBJ2-7	-	TGTGCCAGCAGCTTAACTGCGGGGACAGAGCAGTACTTC	CASSLTAGTEQYF
TRBV20-1	-	TRBJ2-7	-	TGCAGTGCTGGAAATAGTCTCGAGCAGTACTTC	CSAGNSLEQYF
TRBV5-4	-	TRBJ2-3	TRBD2	TGTGCCAGCAGCCCCAGCGGGAGGGCCGTAAATACGCAGTATTTT	CASSPSGRAVNTQYF
TRBV11-1	-	TRBJ1-1	-	TGTGCCAGCAGCTTCGGTTTGGTCAACACTGAAGCTTTCTTT	CASSFGLVNTEAFF
TRBV5-1	-	TRBJ2-7	TRBD1	TGCGCCAGCAGCTTGGAGACAGGGGACGAGCAGTACTTC	CASSLETGDEQYF
TRBV29-1	-	TRBJ1-1	-	TGCAGCGTTGAGAATAAAGACAGGATAAGTGGAGCTTTCTTT	CSVENKDRISGAFF
TRBV29-1	-	TRBJ2-3	-	TGCAGCGTTGGAGTGGGGGCAACAGATACGCAGTATTTT	CSVGVGATDTQYF
TRBV11-2	-	TRBJ2-7	-	TGTGCCAGCACCAAAAGAACCGGGACAACGCAATACGAGCAGTACTTC	CASTKRTGTTQYEQYF
TRBV7-9	-	TRBJ2-1	TRBD1	TGTGCCAGCAGCTTAGTGGGGACAGGGGTGGGTGAGCAGTTCTTC	CASSLVGTGVGEQFF
TRBV6-6	-	TRBJ2-5	TRBD1	TGTGCCAGCAGTTACGGGACAGTCCAAGAGACCCAGTACTTC	CASSYGTVQETQYF
TRBV5-4	-	TRBJ2-3	-	TGTGCCAGCAGCTCCAGGGCGTTGGGCACAGATACGCAGTATTTT	CASSSRALGTDTQYF
TRBV6-5	-	TRBJ1-5	-	TGTGCCAGCAGTTACTCGAGTAGGGGCCGGCCCCAGCATTTT	CASSYSSRGRPQHF